Listed below are T cell receptor beta chains from one sample, sequenced in a study of beta chain features in type 1 diabetes. Generated by immunoSEQ multiplex PCR, the TCRdb table keeps only in-frame clones and is missing some. Counted here are roughly 260,000 clones, roughly 20% occurring once; the ten biggest clones make up about 0.028%. The specimen sequenced was naive CD4+ T cells from blood. Source of these receptors: a woman aged 40 to 50 with type 1 diabetes. Both conserved end residues are trimmed from each CDR3.

v_gene,j_gene,CDR3aa
TRBV7-2,TRBJ2-5,ASSSTSGAAQTQY
TRBV6-6,TRBJ2-2,ASSSRNTGELF
TRBV5-1,TRBJ2-1,ASSLVGSSYNEQF
TRBV7-9,TRBJ2-6,ASSYQWSGANVLT
TRBV27,TRBJ1-2,ASSLWGGDGYT
TRBV30,TRBJ2-5,AWSLLAGAETQY
TRBV20-1,TRBJ1-4,SADLGAGSV
TRBV30,TRBJ2-2,AWSRGTGELF
TRBV7-3,TRBJ2-1,ASSPGDEQF
TRBV7-9,TRBJ1-1,ASSLASETEAF
TRBV28,TRBJ2-3,ASSSGQGASTDTQY
TRBV25-1,TRBJ2-4,ASSDAKRGGDIQY
TRBV5-1,TRBJ2-1,ASSPPGTYNEQF
TRBV9,TRBJ2-7,ASSVLAASYEQY
TRBV7-9,TRBJ1-1,ASSSSGTKNTEAF
TRBV6-5,TRBJ1-3,ASSSQGNTIY
TRBV2,TRBJ1-5,ASSDSGVGTEPQH
TRBV18,TRBJ1-4,ASSPGIDSSEKLF
TRBV11-3,TRBJ2-3,ASSLRGQGPDTQY
TRBV29-1,TRBJ1-1,SGGGLNTEAF
TRBV7-2,TRBJ2-6,ASTLAGSGANVLT
TRBV7-2,TRBJ2-1,ASSLTGSGGLKF
TRBV7-9,TRBJ1-4,ASSLGTGDEKLF
TRBV7-2,TRBJ1-5,ASSLALNQPQH
TRBV30,TRBJ2-7,AWSEEGRHEQY
TRBV4-1,TRBJ1-5,ASRDEQGAQHQPQH
TRBV7-9,TRBJ2-7,ASSSLGGASYEQY
TRBV5-1,TRBJ2-7,ASSLEGGGPYEQY
TRBV7-2,TRBJ1-1,ASSLRGADTEAF
TRBV2,TRBJ1-1,ASSGPNTEAF
TRBV27,TRBJ1-2,ASSSPGQARYT
TRBV7-9,TRBJ1-2,ASSLAPGTNSGYT
TRBV30,TRBJ1-2,AWMAVHYGYT
TRBV9,TRBJ2-2,ASSVGQGANTGELF
TRBV7-2,TRBJ2-7,ASSLGPGQGGYEQY
TRBV7-9,TRBJ2-1,ASTYSGTGANEQF
TRBV4-2,TRBJ2-5,ASSQENRGHETQY
TRBV25-1,TRBJ2-5,ASSLAGGQETQY
TRBV7-3,TRBJ2-1,ASSPRLAGGDEQF
TRBV2,TRBJ1-4,ASTEGTVYEKLF
TRBV9,TRBJ1-1,ASSADRGAEAF
TRBV11-2,TRBJ2-5,ASSLSDRETQY
TRBV11-2,TRBJ2-1,ASSYGGKSEQF
TRBV7-2,TRBJ2-5,ASSLPLRRETQY
TRBV4-1,TRBJ2-7,ASSLTSGSPYEQY
TRBV6-5,TRBJ2-7,ASRGTGEQY
TRBV18,TRBJ2-7,ASSPDRDEQY
TRBV30,TRBJ1-5,ALAVESNQPQH